Presented here are 5 T cell receptor beta chains from one specimen sequenced in a study of Graves' ophthalmopathy and Graves' hyperthyroidism. The sequenced template was RNA, covering the TCR beta CDR3 region. A first-round RT-PCR used HTBI primers, followed by a second-round multiplex PCR. One entry per CDR3 protein results from TCRdb running MiXCR on the multiplex PCR reads. The sample holds about 400,000 distinct CDR3 sequences; 15% to 20% are singletons and the top ten take roughly 1.6%. The sequencing input was peripheral blood. These receptors originate from a woman aged 18-30 years with Graves' ophthalmopathy.

This clonotype was recorded at least ten times. V and J are TRBV2 and TRBJ2-7; D remains ambiguous. Germline CDR1 is SNHLY and CDR2 is FYNNEI. The CDR3 totals 12 residues. V was pared by 2 bases and J by 2 bases, with 4 bases between. CDR3 nucleotide sequence: TGTGCCAGCAGTGAAACGACCTACGAGCAGTACTTC. Protein product: CASSETTYEQYF. The full variable domain, with the rest looked up from reference TRBV2 and TRBJ2-7, is EPEVTQTPSHQVTQMGQEVILRCVPISNHLYFYWYRQILGQKVEFLVSFYNNEISEKSEIFDDQFSVERPDGSNFTLKIRSTKLEDSAMYFCASSETTYEQYFGPGTRLTVT.

This clonotype was observed many times. The chain joins TRBV6-2 or TRBV6-3 to TRBJ1-2; TRBD1 aligns across 7 bases. The CDR3 runs to 13 residues. The germline V gene has CDR1 MNHEY and CDR2 SVGEGT. The ends lost 5 bases at V and 2 bases at J; junction bases unmatched: 2. In nucleotides, the CDR3 is TGTGCCAGCAGTCCACAGGGGAACTATGGCTACACCTTC. Its translation is CASSPQGNYGYTF.

The chain recombines TRBV12-3 or TRBV12-4 with TRBJ1-1, with 9 nucleotides matching TRBD1. After removal of 7 bases from V and 3 bases from J, the junction contained 6 bases not matched to a gene. This CDR3 comprises 14 residues. CDR3: CASKKGQGDTEAFF. The DNA of the CDR3 is TGTGCCAGCAAAAAGGGACAGGGTGACACTGAAGCTTTCTTT.

This clonotype was counted at least ten times. The chain recombines TRBV2 with TRBJ1-5; D might be TRBD1 (6 bases). Trimming removed 6 bases at V and 6 bases at J, with 18 bases between. Germline V gives CDR1 SNHLY, CDR2 FYNNEI. The CDR3 runs to 15 residues. The CDR3 DNA reads as TGTGCCAGCAGAGACGGGACATCCGGGGGTCAGCCCCAGCATTTT. Its translation: CASRDGTSGGQPQHF.

The chain links TRBV6-1 to TRBJ2-5; D may be TRBD2 (7 bases). CDR3 length: 17 residues. CDR1 and CDR2 (germline): MNHNS, SASEGT. V gave up 7 bases and J gave up 3 bases, with 24 bases separating them. Here the CDR3 DNA reads TGTGCCAGCACCGCACAGTTCGTTAGGGGGGGGGAAGAGACCCAGTACTTC. As protein: CASTAQFVRGGEETQYF.